The rows below give T cell receptor beta chains drawn from one sample of a study of regulatory T cells in long-lasting Graves disease. Via MiXCR, TCRdb re-called the multiplex PCR reads, giving one row per CDR3 protein. The data contain about 500,000 distinct CDR3 sequences, approximately 12% of them singletons. The same sample was also used in a study of T cells in Graves' hyperthyroidism and ophthalmopathy.

Sequenced here: peripheral blood mononuclear cells (PBMCs), sampled at new diagnosis, from a patient treated with antithyroid drugs. The receptors stem from a woman in her thirties with Graves disease. Each CDR3 is given with its conserved first and last residue. Fields, in order: CDR3 DNA, CDR3 protein, clone size, V gene, J gene, D gene. D genes are given only for firm matches. Clone size, where shown, is once, few, many, or a class for clones that have expanded.

DNA: TGTGCCAGCAGCTCCATCGCGGGGCGCGAGAGTTATAGGTGGGGGAGAGCTTTCTTT; CDR3: CASSSIAGRESYRWGRAFF; size: few; V: TRBV11-2; J: TRBJ1-1; D: .
DNA: TGTGCCAGCAGCGGGAACTCTTCCTACGAGCAGTACTTC; CDR3: CASSGNSSYEQYF; size: .; V: TRBV6-2/TRBV6-3; J: TRBJ2-7; D: .
DNA: TGTGCCAGCAGTGAACGGGTAGGACATTCAGCGGCCCAGTACTTC; CDR3: CASSERVGHSAAQYF; size: many; V: TRBV2; J: TRBJ2-5; D: .
DNA: TGTGCTAGTGGTTTGGAAAACAGGGTCGACTCTGGAAACACCATATATTTT; CDR3: CASGLENRVDSGNTIYF; size: many; V: TRBV12-5; J: TRBJ1-3; D: .
DNA: TGTGCCAGCAGCCGTCCTTGGGGCGGGACTTGGCCTACCGGGGAGCTGTTTTTT; CDR3: CASSRPWGGTWPTGELFF; size: many; V: TRBV3-1; J: TRBJ2-2; D: .
DNA: TGTGCCAGTAGTCGGACAGGGATGGAGCCCCAGCATTTT; CDR3: CASSRTGMEPQHF; size: many; V: TRBV19; J: TRBJ1-5; D: TRBD1
DNA: TGTGCCAGCAGTGACAGGGGGAGGGACTACAATGAGCAGTTCTTC; CDR3: CASSDRGRDYNEQFF; size: many; V: TRBV2; J: TRBJ2-1; D: .
DNA: TGTGCCAGCAGCCTTAATGGACAGGGGGCGTTGGGCGAGCAGTACTTC; CDR3: CASSLNGQGALGEQYF; size: many; V: TRBV11-2; J: TRBJ2-7; D: TRBD1
DNA: TGTGCCAGCAGCCAAGGGCAGGGGAGAGGCTACGAGCAGTACTTC; CDR3: CASSQGQGRGYEQYF; size: many; V: TRBV14; J: TRBJ2-7; D: .
DNA: TGCAGTGCTAGAGATCTCCCCGGGACGGCCACTGAAGCTTTCTTT; CDR3: CSARDLPGTATEAFF; size: many; V: TRBV20-1; J: TRBJ1-1; D: .
DNA: TGTGCCAGCAGTTTAACCGGACAAATCTGTGGCTACACCTTC; CDR3: CASSLTGQICGYTF; size: .; V: TRBV28; J: TRBJ1-2; D: .
DNA: TGTGCCCTCGGGGCGGCTTTAGACGAGCAGTACTTC; CDR3: CALGAALDEQYF; size: few; V: TRBV10-3; J: TRBJ2-7; D: .
DNA: TGTGCCAGCACCCCCTGGGGGGTTGACTACACCGGGGAGCTGTTTTTT; CDR3: CASTPWGVDYTGELFF; size: many; V: TRBV2; J: TRBJ2-2; D: .
DNA: TGTGCCAGCAGTGTGGTGTGGTCAGGGGGAAAGGGCACAGATACGCAGTATTTT; CDR3: CASSVVWSGGKGTDTQYF; size: many; V: TRBV6-2/TRBV6-3; J: TRBJ2-3; D: TRBD1
DNA: TGTGCCAGCAGGCTGCCGGGACAGGGATTAAACACTGAAGCTTTCTTT; CDR3: CASRLPGQGLNTEAFF; size: few; V: TRBV7-9; J: TRBJ1-1; D: TRBD1
DNA: TGTGCCAGCAGTACCGGACAGGCCATAGGGGTGTACTTC; CDR3: CASSTGQAIGVYF; size: .; V: TRBV6-2/TRBV6-3; J: TRBJ2-7; D: TRBD1
DNA: TGTGCCAGCAGCTTAGTTTGGAGGGAATACACCGGGGAGCTGTTTTTT; CDR3: CASSLVWREYTGELFF; size: many; V: TRBV7-8; J: TRBJ2-2; D: .
DNA: TGTGCCAGCAGTCAACTAGCGGGAGGACCCTTCACAGATACGCAGTATTTT; CDR3: CASSQLAGGPFTDTQYF; size: many; V: TRBV6-2/TRBV6-3; J: TRBJ2-3; D: TRBD2
DNA: TGTGCCAGCGGCCGGCCCTACGAGCAGTACTTC; CDR3: CASGRPYEQYF; size: .; V: TRBV28; J: TRBJ2-7; D: .
DNA: TGTGCCACCAGCCGACAGGGGGTGAAAGAGACCCAGTACTTC; CDR3: CATSRQGVKETQYF; size: many; V: TRBV24-1; J: TRBJ2-5; D: TRBD1
DNA: TGTGCCAGCAGCGACCCGGACAGGGCCGGGTACGAGCAGTACTTC; CDR3: CASSDPDRAGYEQYF; size: few; V: TRBV11-2; J: TRBJ2-7; D: TRBD1
DNA: TGTGCCAGCAGAGTTTTGACGGAGGCCTACGAGCAGTACTTC; CDR3: CASRVLTEAYEQYF; size: many; V: TRBV6-1; J: TRBJ2-7; D: .
DNA: TGCGCCAGCAGCCAAGATAGTCCAGTGGATAGACCCCAGCATTTT; CDR3: CASSQDSPVDRPQHF; size: .; V: TRBV4-1; J: TRBJ1-5; D: .
DNA: TGTGCCTGGAGTGTATCGGGTTATGGCTACACCTTC; CDR3: CAWSVSGYGYTF; size: many; V: TRBV30; J: TRBJ1-2; D: .
DNA: TGCAGTGCTTTGGGACAGACTAATGAAAAACTGTTTTTT; CDR3: CSALGQTNEKLFF; size: many; V: TRBV20-1; J: TRBJ1-4; D: TRBD1
DNA: TGTGCCAGCAGTCGAAGACTCCCCGGGACTGGAAGCTCTGGGGCCAACGTCCTGACTTTC; CDR3: CASSRRLPGTGSSGANVLTF; size: many; V: TRBV28; J: TRBJ2-6; D: .
DNA: TGTGCCAGCAGCCCCCAAGCGGGGGGCACAGATACGCAGTATTTT; CDR3: CASSPQAGGTDTQYF; size: many; V: TRBV7-2; J: TRBJ2-3; D: TRBD2
DNA: TGTGCCAGCAGCTCGGTGCCGCCGGGACTAGTCTACAATGAGCAGTTCTTC; CDR3: CASSSVPPGLVYNEQFF; size: many; V: TRBV11-2; J: TRBJ2-1; D: TRBD2
DNA: TGTGCCAGCAGGGGCGGGGGCGTATTGGGGGAGCAGTTCTTC; CDR3: CASRGGGVLGEQFF; size: many; V: TRBV11-3; J: TRBJ2-1; D: .
DNA: TGTGCCACCAGCAGAATCATGGGAACTGAAGCTTTCTTT; CDR3: CATSRIMGTEAFF; size: many; V: TRBV15; J: TRBJ1-1; D: .
DNA: TGCAGTGCTCAAGCGGACAGTAACCACAATGAGCAGTTCTTC; CDR3: CSAQADSNHNEQFF; size: few; V: TRBV20-1; J: TRBJ2-1; D: .
DNA: TGTGCCAGCAGCTTGCGACAGGTAGACTCCTACGAGCAGTACTTC; CDR3: CASSLRQVDSYEQYF; size: few; V: TRBV5-4; J: TRBJ2-7; D: .
DNA: TGTGCCAGCAGTTACTCGTTTCGGGCGGGGATCTACAATGAGCAGTTCTTC; CDR3: CASSYSFRAGIYNEQFF; size: many; V: TRBV6-5; J: TRBJ2-1; D: .